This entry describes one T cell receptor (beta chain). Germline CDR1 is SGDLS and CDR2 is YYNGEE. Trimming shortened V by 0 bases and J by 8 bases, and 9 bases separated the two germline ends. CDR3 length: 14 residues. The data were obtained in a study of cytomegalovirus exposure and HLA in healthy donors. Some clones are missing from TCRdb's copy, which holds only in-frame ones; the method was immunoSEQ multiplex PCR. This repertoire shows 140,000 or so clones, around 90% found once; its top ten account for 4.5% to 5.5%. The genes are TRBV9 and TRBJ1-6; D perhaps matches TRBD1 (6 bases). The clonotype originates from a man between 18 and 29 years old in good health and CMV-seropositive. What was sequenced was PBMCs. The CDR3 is CASSVVGGDSPLHF. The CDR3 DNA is TGTGCCAGCAGCGTAGTAGGGGGGGATTCACCCCTCCACTTT.